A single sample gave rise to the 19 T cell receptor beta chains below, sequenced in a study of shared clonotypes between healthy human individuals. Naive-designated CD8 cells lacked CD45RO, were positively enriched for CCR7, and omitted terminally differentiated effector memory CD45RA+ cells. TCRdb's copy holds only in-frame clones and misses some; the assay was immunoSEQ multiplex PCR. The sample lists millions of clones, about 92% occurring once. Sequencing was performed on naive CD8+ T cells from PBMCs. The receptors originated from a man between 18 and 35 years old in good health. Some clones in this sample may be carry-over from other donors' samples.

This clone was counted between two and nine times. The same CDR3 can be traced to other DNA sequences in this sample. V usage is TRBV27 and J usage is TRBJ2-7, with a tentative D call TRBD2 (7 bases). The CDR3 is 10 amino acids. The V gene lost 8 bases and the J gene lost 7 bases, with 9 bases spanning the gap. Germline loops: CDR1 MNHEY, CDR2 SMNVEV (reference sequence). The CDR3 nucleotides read TGTGCCAGCGGGAGGGGGGAGCAGTACTTC. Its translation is CASGRGEQYF.

Here the CDR3 DNA reads TGCAGCGTTGAACCCAACTCCTACGAGCAGTACTTC. Translating it yields CSVEPNSYEQYF. V and J are TRBV29-1 and TRBJ2-7; D is unclear. V was clipped by 2 bases and J by 0 bases, with 5 bases between them. There are 12 residues in the CDR3. Germline loops: CDR1 SQVTM, CDR2 ANQGSEA.

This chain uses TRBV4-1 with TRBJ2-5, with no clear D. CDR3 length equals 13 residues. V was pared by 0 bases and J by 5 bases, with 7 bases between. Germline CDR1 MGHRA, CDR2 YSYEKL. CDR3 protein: CASSQEYGETQYF. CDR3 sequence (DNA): TGCGCCAGCAGCCAAGAATACGGGGAGACCCAGTACTTC.

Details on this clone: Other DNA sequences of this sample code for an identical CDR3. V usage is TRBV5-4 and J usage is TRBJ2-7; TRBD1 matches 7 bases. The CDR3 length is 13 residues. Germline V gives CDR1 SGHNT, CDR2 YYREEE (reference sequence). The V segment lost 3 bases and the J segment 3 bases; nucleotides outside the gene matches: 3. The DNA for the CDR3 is TGTGCCAGCAGCTCCGACAGGGACTACGAGCAGTACTTC. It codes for CASSSDRDYEQYF. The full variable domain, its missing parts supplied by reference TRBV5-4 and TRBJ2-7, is ETGVTQSPTHLIKTRGQQVTLRCSSQSGHNTVSWYQQALGQGPQFIFQYYREEENGRGNFPPRFSGLQFPNYSSELNVNALELDDSALYLCASSSDRDYEQYFGPGTRLTVT.

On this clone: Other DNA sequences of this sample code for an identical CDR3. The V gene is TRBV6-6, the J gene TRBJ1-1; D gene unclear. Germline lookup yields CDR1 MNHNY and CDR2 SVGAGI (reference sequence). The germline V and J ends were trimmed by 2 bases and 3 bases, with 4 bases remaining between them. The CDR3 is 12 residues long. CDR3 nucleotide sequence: TGTGCCAGCAGTTACACCGACACTGAAGCTTTCTTT. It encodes CASSYTDTEAFF.

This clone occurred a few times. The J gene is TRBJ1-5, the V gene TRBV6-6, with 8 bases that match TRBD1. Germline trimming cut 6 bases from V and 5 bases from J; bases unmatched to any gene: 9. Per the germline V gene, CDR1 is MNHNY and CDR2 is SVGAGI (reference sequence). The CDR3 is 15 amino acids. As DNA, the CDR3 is TGTGCCAGCAGGGCCGACAGGGGAGGGTATCAGCCCCAGCATTTT. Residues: CASRADRGGYQPQHF.

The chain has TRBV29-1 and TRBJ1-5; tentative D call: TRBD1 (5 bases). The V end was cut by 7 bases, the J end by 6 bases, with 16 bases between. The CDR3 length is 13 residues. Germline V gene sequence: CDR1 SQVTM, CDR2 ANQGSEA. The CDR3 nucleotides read TGCAGCGCCGTCGGGGGTCTCGGTCAGCCCCAGCATTTT. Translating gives CSAVGGLGQPQHF.

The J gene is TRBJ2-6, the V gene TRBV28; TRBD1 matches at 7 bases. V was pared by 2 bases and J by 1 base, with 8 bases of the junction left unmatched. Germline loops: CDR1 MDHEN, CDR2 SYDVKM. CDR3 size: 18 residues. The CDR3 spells CASSLMGQGESGANVLTF. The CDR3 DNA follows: TGTGCCAGCAGTTTAATGGGTCAGGGGGAGTCTGGGGCCAACGTCCTGACTTTC.

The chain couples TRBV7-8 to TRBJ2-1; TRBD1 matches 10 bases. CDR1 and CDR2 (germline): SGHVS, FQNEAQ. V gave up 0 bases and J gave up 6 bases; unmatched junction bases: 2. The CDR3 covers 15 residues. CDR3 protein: CASSLAGQGPNEQFF. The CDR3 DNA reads TGTGCCAGCAGCTTAGCGGGACAGGGGCCCAATGAGCAGTTCTTC.

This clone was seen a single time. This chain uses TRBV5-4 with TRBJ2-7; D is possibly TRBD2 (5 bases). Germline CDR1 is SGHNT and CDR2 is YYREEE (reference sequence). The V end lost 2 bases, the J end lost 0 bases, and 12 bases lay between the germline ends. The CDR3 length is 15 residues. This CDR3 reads CASSFVRTLSYEQYF. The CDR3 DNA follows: TGTGCCAGCAGCTTCGTCAGGACTCTCTCCTACGAGCAGTACTTC.

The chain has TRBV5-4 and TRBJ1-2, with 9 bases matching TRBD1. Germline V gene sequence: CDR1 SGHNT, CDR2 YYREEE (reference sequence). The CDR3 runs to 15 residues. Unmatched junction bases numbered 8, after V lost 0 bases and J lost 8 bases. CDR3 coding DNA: TGTGCCAGCAGCTTGGGCCCCGGGACAGGGATAGGCTACACCTTC. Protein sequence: CASSLGPGTGIGYTF.

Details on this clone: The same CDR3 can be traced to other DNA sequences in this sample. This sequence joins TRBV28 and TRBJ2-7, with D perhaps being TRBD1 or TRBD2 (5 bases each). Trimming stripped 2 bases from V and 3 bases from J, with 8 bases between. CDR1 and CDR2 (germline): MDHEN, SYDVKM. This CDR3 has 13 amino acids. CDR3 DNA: TGTGCCAGCAGTTTAGTTGGGGGCTACGAGCAGTACTTC. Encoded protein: CASSLVGGYEQYF.

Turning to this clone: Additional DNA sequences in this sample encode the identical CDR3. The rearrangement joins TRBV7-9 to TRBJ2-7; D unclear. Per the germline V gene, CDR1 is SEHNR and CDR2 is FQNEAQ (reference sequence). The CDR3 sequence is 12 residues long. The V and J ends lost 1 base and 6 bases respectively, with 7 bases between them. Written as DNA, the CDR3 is TGTGCCAGCAGCTTAGGGCCGAGCGAGCAGTACTTC. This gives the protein CASSLGPSEQYF.

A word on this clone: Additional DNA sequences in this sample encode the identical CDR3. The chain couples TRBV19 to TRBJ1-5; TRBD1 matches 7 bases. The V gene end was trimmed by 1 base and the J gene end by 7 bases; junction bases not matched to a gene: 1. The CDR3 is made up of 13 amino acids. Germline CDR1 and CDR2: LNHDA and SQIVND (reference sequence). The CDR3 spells CASSIVGGQPQHF. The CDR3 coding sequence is TGTGCCAGTAGTATAGTAGGGGGCCAGCCCCAGCATTTT.

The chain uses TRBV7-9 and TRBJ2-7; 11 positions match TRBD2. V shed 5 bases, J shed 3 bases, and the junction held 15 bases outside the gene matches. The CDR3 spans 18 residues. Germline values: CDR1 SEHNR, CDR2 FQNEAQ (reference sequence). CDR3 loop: CASSPVRGTSGPIYEQYF. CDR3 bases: TGTGCCAGCAGCCCAGTTAGGGGGACTAGCGGCCCTATCTACGAGCAGTACTTC.

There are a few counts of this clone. The CDR3: CASSEREIYSNEQFF. Written as DNA, the CDR3 is TGTGCCAGCAGTGAACGGGAGATCTACAGCAATGAGCAGTTCTTC. This chain joins TRBV6-1 and TRBJ2-1; the D gene is possibly TRBD2 (6 bases). Per germline, CDR1 MNHNS and CDR2 SASEGT. V was shortened by 2 bases and J by 6 bases, with 14 bases between the two germline ends. The CDR3 runs 15 residues.

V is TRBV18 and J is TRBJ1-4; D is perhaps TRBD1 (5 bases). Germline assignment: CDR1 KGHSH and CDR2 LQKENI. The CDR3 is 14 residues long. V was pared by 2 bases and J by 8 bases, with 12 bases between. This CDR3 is CASSPATETEKLFF. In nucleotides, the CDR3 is TGTGCCAGCTCACCAGCGACAGAGACCGAAAAACTGTTTTTT.

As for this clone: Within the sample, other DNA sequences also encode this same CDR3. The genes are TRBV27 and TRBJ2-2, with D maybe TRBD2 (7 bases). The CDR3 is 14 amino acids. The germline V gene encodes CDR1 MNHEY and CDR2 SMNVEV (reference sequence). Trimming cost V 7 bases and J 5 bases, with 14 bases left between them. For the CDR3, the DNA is TGTGCCAGCACCCTGGGGGGGCGAACCGGGGAGCTGTTTTTT. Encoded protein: CASTLGGRTGELFF.

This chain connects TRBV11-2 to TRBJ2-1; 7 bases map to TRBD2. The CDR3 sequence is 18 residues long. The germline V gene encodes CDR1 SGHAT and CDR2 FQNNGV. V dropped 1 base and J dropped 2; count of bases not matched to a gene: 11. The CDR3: CASSLVSGRRGTYNEQFF. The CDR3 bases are TGTGCCAGCAGCTTAGTTTCAGGAAGGCGGGGGACCTACAATGAGCAGTTCTTC.